What follows are 4 T cell receptor beta chains derived from one specimen sequenced in a study of T-cell reconstitution after alpha-beta-depleted transplantation in children. The TCRbeta library incorporated unique molecular identifiers. One entry per CDR3 protein, called by TCRdb with MiXCR from the PCR reads. The data hold about 460,000 distinct CDR3 sequences, with about 10% observed a single time. The starting material was PBMCs, obtained before TCRalphabeta/CD19-depleted stem cell transplant. The receptors come from a child aged 2 to 15 with inherited bone marrow failure, due to receive a stem cell transplant.

This clonotype was observed at least ten times. The chain uses TRBV5-1 and TRBJ2-1; D gene uncertain. The V gene's germline CDR1 is SGHRS and CDR2 YFSETQ. V shed 2 bases and J shed 4 bases, with 16 bases lying between them. This CDR3 comprises 16 residues. CDR3 nucleotide sequence: TGCGCCAGCAGCTTAAGTCCGGGCCTCCGTTACAATGAGCAGTTCTTC. Translating gives CASSLSPGLRYNEQFF.

At least ten counts were recorded for this clonotype. V usage is TRBV7-2 and J usage is TRBJ2-3, with TRBD2 matching 9 bases. Germline CDR1 SGHTA, CDR2 FQGNSA. Losses at the gene ends were 5 bases for V and 2 bases for J; bases not matched to a gene: 5. There are 15 residues in the CDR3. CDR3 sequence reads: CASSPSGRYTDTQYF. The DNA for the CDR3 is TGTGCCAGCAGCCCCAGCGGGAGGTACACAGATACGCAGTATTTT.

This clonotype has at least ten counts. This chain connects TRBV7-2 to TRBJ2-1; the D is unclear. The CDR3 covers 14 residues. Germline CDR1 reads SGHTA; CDR2 reads FQGNSA. Trimming removed 3 bases at V and 2 bases at J, with 8 bases between. CDR3 DNA: TGTGCCAGCAGCTTGTTTTCGACCTACAATGAGCAGTTCTTC. It translates to CASSLFSTYNEQFF.

Ten or more counts support this clonotype. The chain couples TRBV29-1 to TRBJ2-1; D might be TRBD1 (6 bases). V lost 4 bases and J 4 bases, leaving 11 bases between the germline ends. This CDR3 comprises 13 residues. The germline V gene has CDR1 SQVTM and CDR2 ANQGSEA. This chain's CDR3 is CSVGGTGYNEQFF. In nucleotides, the CDR3 is TGCAGCGTTGGGGGTACAGGGTACAATGAGCAGTTCTTC.